The present entry profiles one TCR beta chain with its context. What it binds is not known. Unique molecular identifiers were added to individual cDNA molecules. Via MiXCR, TCRdb re-called the 5' RACE reads, giving one row per CDR3 protein. The sample records more than 25,000 distinct CDR3 sequences, 4.5% being singletons. This sample is drawn from a study of early T cells in non-severe SARS-CoV-2 infection. Whole-study results and caveats: Missing private and CD4 specificities, VDJdb matching favored anti-spike CD8 responses.

The specimen sequenced was whole blood. The receptor was isolated from an adult who was a healthcare worker with PCR-confirmed SARS-CoV-2 infection or an uninfected control (not recorded which).

The DNA of the CDR3 is TGTGCCAGCAAGCTGGGACAGGGCCCTAATGAAAAACTGTTTTTT. This translates into CASKLGQGPNEKLFF. This chain links TRBV7-7 with TRBJ1-4; 9 nucleotides agree with TRBD1. The germline gives CDR1 SSHAT, CDR2 FNYEAQ (reference sequence). The V and J ends lost 7 bases and 3 bases, in that order; junction bases with no gene match: 6. This CDR3 has 15 amino acids.